A single sample is the source of the 7 T cell receptor beta chains below, sequenced in a study of control samples from healthy donors and cancer patients. Clones were sequenced by immunoSEQ multiplex PCR, and TCRdb holds only the in-frame ones, with some missing. Among 85,000 to 100,000 clones listed, around 80% were seen once. The sequenced material came from blood. Receptors were obtained from a man in his 60s in good health.

This clone was found a few times. The chain employs TRBV10-3 and TRBJ1-6, with D possibly matching TRBD1 (6 bases). V lost 6 bases to trimming and J lost 7 bases, with 16 bases between them. The germline gives CDR1 ENHRY, CDR2 SYGVKD. The CDR3 has 15 amino acids. DNA for the CDR3: TGTGCCATCAGGGGGGCAGCAGGGGACAATTCACCCCTCCACTTT. It specifies CAIRGAAGDNSPLHF.

The gene calls are TRBV30 and TRBJ2-7, with D maybe TRBD2 (7 bases). The CDR3 contains 14 residues. Trimming took off 0 bases at V and 3 bases at J, with 12 bases between the two ends. CDR1 and CDR2 (germline): GTSNPN, SVGIG (reference sequence). In DNA, the CDR3 is TGTGCCTGGAGTGTAAGGGGGGGCTACTACGAGCAGTACTTC. Translating it yields CAWSVRGGYYEQYF.

The CDR3 bases are TGTGCCATCAGTGAAGGGGGACAGGCACAAGAGACCCAGTACTTC. Protein: CAISEGGQAQETQYF. The V call is TRBV10-3, the J call TRBJ2-5; 8 bases match TRBD1. CDR3 length equals 15 residues. V was clipped by 3 bases and J by 2 bases; unmatched bases: 5. CDR1 is ENHRY, CDR2 SYGVKD, per germline.

The V and J genes are TRBV5-1 and TRBJ2-7; 8 bases align to TRBD1. The CDR3 contains 14 residues. The V gene end was trimmed by 4 bases and the J gene end by 1 base; junction bases not matched to a gene: 4. CDR1 is SGHRS and CDR2 is YFSETQ in the germline V gene. The CDR3 loop is CASSDTGGSYEQYF. The CDR3 DNA follows: TGCGCCAGCAGCGACACAGGGGGATCCTACGAGCAGTACTTC.

CDR3: CATSDFPAGARGYTF. CDR3 sequence (DNA): TGTGCCACCAGTGATTTCCCCGCAGGGGCGCGGGGCTACACCTTC. V is TRBV24-1 and J is TRBJ1-2; D is perhaps TRBD1 (6 bases). Germline V gene data show CDR1 as KGHDR and CDR2 as SFDVKD. Trimming took 1 base from V and 8 from J, leaving 16 bases between them. This CDR3 comprises 15 residues.

J is TRBJ2-5 and V is TRBV27; D not certain. The CDR3 length is 14 residues. Trimming cost V 7 bases and J 3 bases, with 15 bases left between them. The germline V gene has CDR1 MNHEY and CDR2 SMNVEV (reference sequence). CDR3 nucleotides: TGTGCCAGCACAAGGCGAATGAGTGAAGAGACCCAGTACTTC. Translated: CASTRRMSEETQYF.

The chain couples TRBV5-6 to TRBJ2-1, with D perhaps matching TRBD2 (6 bases). V was trimmed by 0 bases and J by 9 bases, leaving 16 bases between them. CDR1 is SGHDT and CDR2 is YYEEEE in the germline V gene. This CDR3 spans 15 amino acids. In DNA, the CDR3 is TGTGCCAGCAGCTTGGTTGGGACTCCCCGAGGTGAGCAGTTCTTC. This translates into CASSLVGTPRGEQFF.